This TCR beta chain came from a study of shared clonotypes between healthy human individuals. This clone was counted a single time. Its antigen is unidentified. Sequencing was performed with immunoSEQ multiplex PCR; in TCRdb, only in-frame clones are kept and a portion is missing. The repertoire holds 650,000 to 800,000 clones, 72% seen once, with more than 1.5% in the top ten. CDR3 length: 16 amino acids. Trimming cost V 3 bases and J 1 base; bases outside gene matches: 7. Germline CDR1 is SGHRS and CDR2 is YFSETQ. Points from the study as a whole: Though the depth was large, rarefaction showed that sorted-subset sequencing was incomplete.

The source of this sequence is a woman aged 25 to 39 in good health. This chain uses TRBV5-1 with TRBJ1-1; 9 nucleotides match TRBD1. The sequenced material came from memory CD4+ T cells sorted from blood. Sample subset: CD45RA-negative fraction. DNA for the CDR3: TGCGCCAGCAGCTCCACTAGACAGGGGGGGAACACTGAAGCTTTCTTT. This gives the protein CASSSTRQGGNTEAFF.